This record looks at one T cell receptor beta chain sequence and its context. Germline values: CDR1 SGHDT, CDR2 YYEEEE. This CDR3 region has 15 residues. The ends were cut back, 1 base at V and 0 bases at J, with 8 bases in the middle. The data are from a study of OX40 agonist ivuxolimab in advanced cancers. TCRdb keeps only in-frame clones here, not all; method: immunoSEQ multiplex PCR. The sample yields about 99,000 clones, roughly 95% seen once. Sequences were derived from CD4+ or CD8+ T cells sorted from blood, sampled in a trial of the OX40 agonist ivuxolimab. This clonotype was obtained from an adult with an advanced solid tumor such as melanoma, head and neck, liver or kidney cancer. The chain links TRBV5-6 to TRBJ1-5; D is unresolved. As DNA, the CDR3 is TGTGCCAGCAGCTTGATAGGTAATAGCAATCAGCCCCAGCATTTT. Translation gives CASSLIGNSNQPQHF.